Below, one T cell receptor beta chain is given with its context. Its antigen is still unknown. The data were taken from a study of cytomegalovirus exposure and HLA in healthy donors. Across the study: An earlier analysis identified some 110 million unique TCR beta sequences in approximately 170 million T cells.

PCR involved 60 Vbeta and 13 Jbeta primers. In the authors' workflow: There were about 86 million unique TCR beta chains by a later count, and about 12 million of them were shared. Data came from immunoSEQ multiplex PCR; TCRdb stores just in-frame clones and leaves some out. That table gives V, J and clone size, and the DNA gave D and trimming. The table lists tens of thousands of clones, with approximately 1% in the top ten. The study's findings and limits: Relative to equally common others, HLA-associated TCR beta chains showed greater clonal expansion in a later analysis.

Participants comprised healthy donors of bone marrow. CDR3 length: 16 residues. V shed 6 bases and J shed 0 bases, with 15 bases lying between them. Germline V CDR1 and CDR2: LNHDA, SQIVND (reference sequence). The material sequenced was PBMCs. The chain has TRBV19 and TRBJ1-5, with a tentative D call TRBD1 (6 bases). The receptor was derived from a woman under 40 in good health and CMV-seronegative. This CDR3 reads CASSLDSSYSNQPQHF. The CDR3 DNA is TGTGCCAGTAGCCTGGACAGTAGTTATAGCAATCAGCCCCAGCATTTT.